This T cell receptor beta chain emerged from a study of CD8 T cells in Susac syndrome. When the RNA was reverse transcribed, random hexamers were used with an input of roughly 0.5 to 1 ug. TCR beta CDR3 was amplified by immunoSEQ multiplex PCR. This amplification extended across 54 Vbeta and 13 Jbeta segments. TCRdb ran MiXCR on the immunoSEQ multiplex PCR reads and lists one entry per CDR3 protein. The table records over 200,000 distinct CDR3 sequences, more than 85% of them present only once. This clonotype was observed once. Blood CD8+ and CD4+ T cells underwent high-throughput TCR beta sequencing. The multiple sclerosis controls were treatment-naive patients affected by stable or active relapsing-remitting disease. While CD8+ and CD4+ T cells were isolated negatively, TEMRA cells were enriched by FACS. This CDR3 is 17 amino acids long. CDR1 is LGHNA, CDR2 YNFKEQ, per germline. The germline V and J ends were trimmed by 0 bases and 6 bases, with 18 bases remaining between them.

The material sequenced was CD4+ T cells from PBMCs. The receptor's source is a human donor with multiple sclerosis. The chain links TRBV4-2 to TRBJ2-1; D tentatively reads TRBD1 or TRBD2 (6 bases each). CDR3 amino acids: CASSQEGARGAANEQFF. The CDR3 region has the DNA TGTGCCAGCAGCCAAGAGGGGGCTAGGGGGGCCGCCAATGAGCAGTTCTTC.